This T cell receptor (beta chain) was captured in a study of glioma-infiltrating T cells after dendritic cell vaccination. Primers: 60 V beta forward and 13 J beta reverse. Produced via immunoSEQ multiplex PCR; TCRdb's table is partial and in-frame only. The top ten clones hold 7.9% of a sample with tens of thousands of clones, around 81% of them seen once. Selection required adequate fresh-frozen tumor tissue plus more than two years' survival data. Isocitrate dehydrogenase mutation was absent in all glioblastoma patients. Trimming at V came to 0 bases and at J to 8 bases, leaving 9 bases not matched to a gene. CDR1 and CDR2 (germline): SGDLS, YYNGEE. The CDR3 spans 15 residues.

This receptor was taken from a human donor with glioblastoma. The chain has TRBV9 and TRBJ2-7, with 9 bases matching TRBD2. Sequenced here: blood, sampled before dendritic cell vaccination. For the CDR3, the DNA is TGTGCCAGCAGCGTAGACACAGCGGGGGGAAGGCAGCAGTACTTC. The encoded protein is CASSVDTAGGRQQYF.